This T cell receptor (beta chain) appears in the sequencing data of a study of control samples from healthy donors and cancer patients. The CDR3 length is 13 residues. V gave up 5 bases and J gave up 12 bases; unmatched junction bases: 9. Germline CDR1 SGHVS, CDR2 FQNEAQ. Repertoires were generated with immunoSEQ multiplex PCR, while TCRdb's copy carries only in-frame clones and drops some. Found here are approximately 130,000 clones, about 89% of them singletons; the top ten hold roughly 40%. The chain joins TRBV7-8 to TRBJ1-2; TRBD1 aligns across 10 bases. The sequence was collected from a man in his forties or fifties in good health. The material sequenced was blood. The CDR3: CASSRAGTGDHTF. CDR3 bases: TGTGCCAGCAGCCGTGCCGGGACAGGGGACCACACCTTC. The full variable domain, in which reference TRBV7-8 and TRBJ1-2 provide the parts outside the CDR3, is GAGVSQSPRYKVAKRGQDVALRCDPISGHVSLFWYQQALGQGPEFLTYFQNEAQLDKSGLPSDRFFAERPEGSVSTLKIQRTQQEDSAVYLCASSRAGTGDHTFGSGTRLTVV.